This record covers a single TCR beta chain. The V segment lost 4 bases and the J segment 7 bases; nucleotides outside the gene matches: 16. The CDR3 runs 16 residues. The germline V gene has CDR1 SGHRS and CDR2 YFSETQ. The data are from a study of blood T cell repertoires in COVID-19. Turning to the study itself: Samples representing acute and convalescent COVID-19 were sourced from the United States, Italy and Spain. Sources were T cells, B-cell-depleted T cells, or PBMCs; the material itself was cDNA or gDNA.

How the authors handled the data: Estimation of nucleated cell counts relied on the amplification of reference gene primers. Generated by immunoSEQ multiplex PCR, the TCRdb table keeps only in-frame clones and is missing some. V, J and clone size are those of that table, while D and trimming were read from the DNA. This sample yields tens of thousands of clones, of which approximately 87% are seen a single time; approximately 19% belongs to the top ten. The sequence came from an elderly man in a cohort sampled during active COVID-19. This sequence joins TRBV5-1 and TRBJ2-7, with 8 bases identical to TRBD1. Material for sequencing was peripheral blood. The CDR3 region is CASSTTSRGLEGEQYF. The CDR3 region has the DNA TGCGCCAGCAGCACCACCTCCAGGGGGCTGGAGGGAGAGCAGTACTTC.